The 12 T cell receptor beta chains below come from one sample, sequenced in a study of T cells in Graves' hyperthyroidism and ophthalmopathy. Amplified TCR beta CDR3 regions came from RNA transcripts. The HTBI primer set served for first-round RT-PCR of the TCR CDR3. TCRdb reanalysed the multiplex PCR reads using MiXCR and keeps one entry per CDR3 protein. This table holds around 600,000 distinct CDR3 sequences, around 16% found once. Sequenced: blood. The origin of the receptors is a woman in her 30s with Graves' hyperthyroidism.

This clonotype was seen ten or more times. The rearrangement joins TRBV12-3 or TRBV12-4 to TRBJ2-5; 16 bases align to TRBD2. This CDR3 has 18 residues. The trim removed 5 bases at V and 2 bases at J, leaving 8 bases unmatched. This CDR3 reads CASSAGTSGRVEQETQYF. CDR3 in DNA: TGTGCCAGCAGTGCCGGGACTAGCGGGAGGGTGGAACAAGAGACCCAGTACTTC.

This clonotype was seen repeatedly, ten times or more. The chain carries TRBV30 and TRBJ1-2, with 9 bases fitting TRBD1. Looked up from germline, CDR1 is GTSNPN and CDR2 is SVGIG (reference sequence). This CDR3 spans 13 amino acids. V lost 4 bases, J lost 6 bases, and 6 bases stayed unmatched. The DNA of the CDR3 is TGTGCCTGGACGGGACAGGGTTTTGATGGCTACACCTTC. Its protein product is CAWTGQGFDGYTF.

This clonotype occurred a few times. The CDR3 bases are TGTGCCATCAGCAAAATCCGGGACAGGTCCCACAATGAGCAGTTCTTC. It encodes CAISKIRDRSHNEQFF. The chain couples TRBV10-3 to TRBJ2-1; 8 nucleotides match TRBD1. Germline CDR1 is ENHRY and CDR2 is SYGVKD. The CDR3 totals 16 residues. The V and J ends lost 6 bases and 5 bases, in that order; junction bases with no gene match: 12.

This clonotype was seen at least ten times. The chain uses TRBV29-1 and TRBJ1-1, with a tentative D call TRBD1 (6 bases). The length of the CDR3 is 13 residues. The germline V gene has CDR1 SQVTM and CDR2 ANQGSEA. The V gene lost 2 bases and the J gene lost 0 bases, with 7 bases spanning the gap. In DNA, the CDR3 is TGCAGCGTTGAACAGGGGATGAACACTGAAGCTTTCTTT. Amino acid sequence: CSVEQGMNTEAFF.

Worth noting for this clonotype: A much larger clone is a single base away; this may be a read error. CDR3: CASSLSRGVRGEQFF. In nucleotides, the CDR3 is TGTGCCAGCAGCTTATCCCGGGGAGTCCGTGGGGAGCAGTTCTTC. This sequence joins TRBV7-3 and TRBJ2-1; TRBD2 is a possible D gene (5 bases). Looked up from germline, CDR1 is SGHTA and CDR2 is FQGTGA. V lost 2 bases and J 10 bases, leaving 18 bases between the germline ends. This CDR3 has 15 residues. Full variable domain (rest looked up from reference TRBV7-3 and TRBJ2-1): GAGVSQTPSNKVTEKGKYVELRCDPISGHTALYWYRQSLGQGPEFLIYFQGTGAADDSGLPNDRFFAVRPEGSVSTLKIQRTERGDSAVYLCASSLSRGVRGEQFFGPGTRLTVL.

This clonotype was seen repeatedly, ten times or more. J is TRBJ2-7 and V is TRBV7-2; D is possibly TRBD1 (7 bases). Germline CDR1 and CDR2: SGHTA and FQGNSA. This CDR3 contains 15 residues. V lost 2 bases to trimming and J lost 3 bases, with 14 bases between them. The CDR3 loop is CASSLPGGRGYEQYF. CDR3 DNA sequence: TGTGCCAGCAGCTTACCAGGGGGGAGAGGCTACGAGCAGTACTTC.

The chain carries TRBV5-6 and TRBJ1-5, with D hard to call. The V gene's germline CDR1 is SGHDT and CDR2 YYEEEE. The CDR3 sequence is 15 residues long. Trimming cost V 1 base and J 3 bases, with 11 bases left between them. The CDR3 DNA follows: TGTGCCAGCAGCTTGAACTCAGGATTCAATCAGCCCCAGCATTTT. This codes for CASSLNSGFNQPQHF. Variable domain in full (rest from reference TRBV5-6 and TRBJ1-5): DAGVTQSPTHLIKTRGQQVTLRCSPKSGHDTVSWYQQALGQGPQFIFQYYEEEERQRGNFPDRFSGHQFPNYSSELNVNALLLGDSALYLCASSLNSGFNQPQHFGDGTRLSIL.

This chain connects TRBV5-1 to TRBJ2-7; D is perhaps TRBD2 (5 bases). The CDR3 spans 16 residues. Germline assignment: CDR1 SGHRS and CDR2 YFSETQ. V lost 8 bases and J lost 2, with 23 bases in between. CDR3 amino acids: CARSNSFGSVTYEQYF. In DNA, the CDR3 is TGCGCCAGAAGCAACTCCTTTGGTAGCGTAACCTACGAGCAGTACTTC.

The sample holds a few counts of this clonotype. The chain carries TRBV20-1 and TRBJ1-4, with D perhaps matching TRBD1 (6 bases). The CDR3 consists of 14 residues. Germline V gene data show CDR1 as DFQATT and CDR2 as SNEGSKA (reference sequence). The ends were cut back, 3 bases at V and 8 bases at J, with 16 bases in the middle. CDR3 in DNA: TGCAGTGCTAGCGGCGAGCAGGGGTGGGAAAAACTGTTTTTT. Amino acids: CSASGEQGWEKLFF.

Only a few counts were recorded for this clonotype. This chain links TRBV7-9 with TRBJ1-5; no firm D call. The ends were cut back, 3 bases at V and 5 bases at J, with 8 bases in the middle. This CDR3 has 13 amino acids. CDR1 is SEHNR and CDR2 is FQNEAQ in the germline V gene (reference sequence). CDR3 amino acids: CASSFSGDQPQHF. The CDR3, as DNA: TGTGCCAGCAGCTTTTCGGGAGATCAGCCCCAGCATTTT. The variable domain in full, completed from reference TRBV7-9 and TRBJ1-5, reads DTGVSQNPRHKITKRGQNVTFRCDPISEHNRLYWYRQTLGQGPEFLTYFQNEAQLEKSRLLSDRFSAERPKGSFSTLEIQRTEQGDSAMYLCASSFSGDQPQHFGDGTRLSIL.

This clonotype was counted many times. CDR3 in DNA: TGTGCCAGCAGTTCATGGACAGAAACGCTAGCCAAAAACATTCAGTACTTC. Amino acids: CASSSWTETLAKNIQYF. The gene calls are TRBV12-3 or TRBV12-4 and TRBJ2-4; possible D gene TRBD1, 6 bases. The CDR3 has 17 residues. The V gene lost 4 bases and the J gene lost 0 bases, with 16 bases spanning the gap.

This clonotype was picked up many times. V gene TRBV20-1 combines with J gene TRBJ2-5; no reliable D call. CDR3 length equals 13 residues. From germline, CDR1 is DFQATT and CDR2 SNEGSKA (reference sequence). V was pared by 5 bases and J by 2 bases, with 12 bases between. The CDR3: CSAPVAGQETQYF. The CDR3 DNA is TGCAGTGCTCCGGTAGCAGGTCAAGAGACCCAGTACTTC.